The present entry profiles one T cell receptor beta chain with its context. Original analysis: Researchers report that nucleated cell counts were estimated from reference gene primer amplification. Profiling relied on immunoSEQ multiplex PCR, and the TCRdb table lists in-frame clones only, not all of them. V and J calls and clone size are given by that table; D and trimming were obtained from the DNA. In the table there are some 250,000 clones, 88% of which are singletons. This record comes from a study of blood T cell repertoires in COVID-19. Study-wide background: Acute-phase and convalescent COVID-19 samples originated in the United States, Italy and Spain. T cells, B-cell-depleted T cells, or PBMCs provided the cDNA or gDNA that served as material.

Germline assignment: CDR1 SGHAT and CDR2 FQNNGV. CDR3 length: 15 amino acids. V was cut by 5 bases and J by 5 bases, with 19 bases left in between. The sequencing input was peripheral blood. The J gene is TRBJ2-7, the V gene TRBV11-2; D perhaps matches TRBD2 (5 bases). The sequence came from a woman aged 30 to 39 with acute or convalescent COVID-19. CDR3 in amino acids: CASSGKDSAFDEQYF. The CDR3 DNA reads TGTGCCAGCAGCGGTAAGGACTCAGCATTCGACGAGCAGTACTTC.